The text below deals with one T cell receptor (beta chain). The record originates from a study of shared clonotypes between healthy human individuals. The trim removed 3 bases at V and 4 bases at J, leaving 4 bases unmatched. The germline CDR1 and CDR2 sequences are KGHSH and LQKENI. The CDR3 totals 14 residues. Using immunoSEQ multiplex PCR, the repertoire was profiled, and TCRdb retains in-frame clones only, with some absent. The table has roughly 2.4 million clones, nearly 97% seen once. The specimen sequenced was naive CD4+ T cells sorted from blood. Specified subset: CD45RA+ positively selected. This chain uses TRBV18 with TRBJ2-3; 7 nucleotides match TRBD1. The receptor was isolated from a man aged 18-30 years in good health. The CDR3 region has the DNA TGTGCCAGCTCACCCAACAGGGGCGCAGATACGCAGTATTTT. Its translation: CASSPNRGADTQYF.